The 8 T cell receptor beta chains listed next were all sequenced from one sample in a study of graft-versus-host responses after intestinal transplantation. Generated by immunoSEQ multiplex PCR, the TCRdb table keeps only in-frame clones and is missing some. The sample has about 21,000 clones; about 57% are singletons. The specimen was alloreactive CD4+ T cells from a mixed lymphocyte reaction culture, collected before intestinal transplant. Subset: CFSE-low proliferating T cells sorted from roughly 6-day pre-transplant mixed lymphocyte reaction (GvH or HvG direction). These receptors originate from a human patient who received an intestinal transplant.

About this clone: Additional DNA sequences in this sample encode the identical CDR3. CDR3 sequence reads: CASSSGRGDTQYF. CDR3 bases: TGTGCCAGCAGCTCGGGGAGGGGTGATACGCAGTATTTT. V usage is TRBV9 and J usage is TRBJ2-3; 7 positions agree with TRBD2. With 4 bases clipped from V and 6 bases from J, the junction kept 5 bases outside the gene matches. The CDR3 runs to 13 residues. The germline V gene has CDR1 SGDLS and CDR2 YYNGEE.

The genes are TRBV7-2 and TRBJ1-2, with D perhaps TRBD1 (6 bases). The CDR3 has 14 residues. In germline, CDR1 is SGHTA, CDR2 FQGNSA. V was pared by 4 bases and J by 4 bases, with 13 bases between. This CDR3 reads CASSSATGLYGYTF. The CDR3 DNA reads as TGTGCCAGCAGCTCTGCGACAGGCCTCTATGGCTACACCTTC.

This clone was picked up one time. This rearrangement joins TRBV18 to TRBJ2-1; 7 bases align to TRBD2. The CDR3 contains 13 residues. CDR1 is KGHSH and CDR2 is LQKENI in the germline V gene. After removal of 10 bases from V and 2 bases from J, the junction contained 5 bases not matched to a gene. This chain's CDR3 is CATLAATYNEQFF. In nucleotides, the CDR3 is TGTGCCACCCTAGCGGCTACCTACAATGAGCAGTTCTTC.

The rearrangement joins TRBV4-3 to TRBJ2-2; 7 bases fit TRBD2. V was pared by 4 bases and J by 5 bases, with 7 bases of the junction left unmatched. This CDR3 has 15 amino acids. Germline lookup yields CDR1 LGHNA and CDR2 YSLEER. The chain's CDR3 is CASSRGEGRTGELFF. CDR3 in DNA: TGCGCCAGCAGCCGAGGGGAGGGTAGAACCGGGGAGCTGTTTTTT.

Only a few counts were recorded for this clone. This chain links TRBV15 with TRBJ1-2; D is unresolved. V gave up 0 bases and J gave up 7 bases, with 9 bases separating them. The length of the CDR3 is 13 residues. The germline V gene has CDR1 LNHNV and CDR2 YYDKDF (reference sequence). This CDR3 is CATSRDFRAGYTF. The DNA of the CDR3 is TGTGCCACCAGCAGAGATTTTAGAGCTGGCTACACCTTC.

The genes are TRBV9 and TRBJ2-2; tentatively, D is TRBD1 (7 bases). CDR1 and CDR2 from the germline V gene are SGDLS and YYNGEE. The V end lost 0 bases, the J end lost 4 bases, and 13 bases lay between the germline ends. The CDR3 extends over 16 amino acids. DNA of the CDR3: TGTGCCAGCAGCGTAGAGGGGGCGCGGGGCACCGGGGAGCTGTTTTTT. It codes for CASSVEGARGTGELFF. Using reference TRBV9 and TRBJ2-2 for the parts outside the CDR3, the full variable domain is DSGVTQTPKHLITATGQRVTLRCSPRSGDLSVYWYQQSLDQGLQFLIQYYNGEERAKGNILERFSAQQFPDLHSELNLSSLELGDSALYFCASSVEGARGTGELFFGEGSRLTVL.

V is TRBV27 and J is TRBJ2-7, with TRBD2 identical over 8 bases. V dropped 6 bases and J dropped 3; count of bases not matched to a gene: 10. In germline, CDR1 is MNHEY, CDR2 SMNVEV (reference sequence). This CDR3 is built from 15 residues. The CDR3 spells CASSVAGTRSYEQYF. CDR3 DNA: TGTGCCAGCAGCGTGGCCGGGACTAGGAGCTACGAGCAGTACTTC.

The chain couples TRBV5-6 to TRBJ1-4, with a possible D match to TRBD1 (6 bases). Germline CDR1 SGHDT, CDR2 YYEEEE. This CDR3 is 15 amino acids long. V was clipped by 1 base and J by 7 bases, with 14 bases between them. Here the CDR3 reads CASSLLWRGGEKLFF. The CDR3 bases are TGTGCCAGCAGCTTGTTATGGAGGGGGGGTGAAAAACTGTTTTTT.